Presented here are 24 T cell receptor beta chains from one specimen sequenced in a study of ipilimumab plus nivolumab after autologous stem cell transplantation. Sequencing used immunoSEQ multiplex PCR; TCRdb keeps in-frame clones, though not all of them. The table includes about 40,000 clones, 90% to 95% detected once. Here the sequenced sample was PBMCs, taken in a trial of ipilimumab plus nivolumab as post-transplant consolidation. These receptors all come from a male donor with multiple myeloma.

The chain couples TRBV5-6 to TRBJ2-3; 10 bases line up with TRBD2. V gave up 4 bases and J gave up 2 bases; unmatched junction bases: 4. This CDR3 has 15 amino acids. Germline V CDR1 and CDR2: SGHDT, YYEEEE. CDR3 nucleotide sequence: TGTGCCAGCAGCACGACTAGCGGGTACACAGATACGCAGTATTTT. Translated: CASSTTSGYTDTQYF.

The chain recombines TRBV2 with TRBJ2-7, with 9 bases aligning to TRBD2. The germline V gene encodes CDR1 SNHLY and CDR2 FYNNEI. V trimming: 6 bases; J trimming: 4 bases; junction bases outside the gene matches: 7. The CDR3 is 14 residues long. Written as DNA, the CDR3 is TGTGCCAGCAGAATAGCGGGAGCGGTATACGAGCAGTACTTC. Protein sequence: CASRIAGAVYEQYF.

This clone is a singleton in its sample. The chain combines TRBV15 with TRBJ2-2; D perhaps matches TRBD2 (6 bases). The CDR3 is 15 amino acids. V lost 2 bases and J lost 7, with 14 bases in between. Germline V gene data show CDR1 as LNHNV and CDR2 as YYDKDF (reference sequence). CDR3 DNA sequence: TGTGCCACCAGCAGACTAGCGTTGGAAGACGGGGAGCTGTTTTTT. This translates into CATSRLALEDGELFF.

V is TRBV5-4 and J is TRBJ2-5; 9 nucleotides agree with TRBD2. The junction had 8 bases not matched to a gene; V was cut back by 3 bases and J by 5 bases. Germline V gives CDR1 SGHNT, CDR2 YYREEE (reference sequence). This CDR3 contains 15 residues. CDR3 sequence reads: CASSSPGLAGETQYF. In nucleotides, the CDR3 is TGTGCCAGCAGCTCACCGGGACTAGCTGGTGAGACCCAGTACTTC.

The rearrangement joins TRBV7-9 to TRBJ2-7; D is ambiguous. Germline CDR1 and CDR2: SEHNR and FQNEAQ (reference sequence). V lost 2 bases and J 5 bases, leaving 7 bases between the germline ends. The CDR3 is 12 amino acids. The chain's CDR3 is CASSLRENEQYF. In DNA form, the CDR3 reads TGTGCCAGCAGCTTAAGAGAAAACGAGCAGTACTTC.

The rearrangement joins TRBV6-5 to TRBJ2-3, with TRBD1 as a possible D gene (6 bases). The V end lost 4 bases, the J end lost 4 bases, and 9 bases lay between the germline ends. The germline V gene encodes CDR1 MNHEY and CDR2 SVGAGI. This CDR3 comprises 13 residues. CDR3 loop: CASSSTGPDTQYF. For the CDR3, the DNA is TGTGCCAGCAGTTCCACAGGGCCAGATACGCAGTATTTT.

This clone is a singleton in its sample. The chain is built from TRBV29-1 and TRBJ2-7; tentatively, D is TRBD1 (6 bases). CDR3 length equals 11 residues. Germline values: CDR1 SQVTM, CDR2 ANQGSEA. V dropped 3 bases and J dropped 4 bases, with 7 bases sitting between them. The CDR3 here is CSVERGYEQYF. DNA of the CDR3: TGCAGCGTTGAGAGGGGGTACGAGCAGTACTTC.

The chain is built from TRBV4-3 and TRBJ2-5, with D perhaps assigned TRBD1 or TRBD2 (6 bases each). The CDR3 spans 13 residues. V was shortened by 5 bases and J by 1 base, with 8 bases between the two germline ends. The germline gives CDR1 LGHNA, CDR2 YSLEER. CDR3 sequence: CASSRGVQETQYF. CDR3 in DNA: TGCGCCAGCAGCAGGGGGGTCCAAGAGACCCAGTACTTC.

This clone was observed a single time. Here the CDR3 DNA reads TGTGCCACCAGCAGAGAGCAGGATCAGCCCCAGCATTTT. Translation gives CATSREQDQPQHF. V and J are TRBV15 and TRBJ1-5; D gene uncertain. The germline V and J ends were trimmed by 0 bases and 5 bases, with 5 bases remaining between them. Germline lookup yields CDR1 LNHNV and CDR2 YYDKDF (reference sequence). This CDR3 contains 13 residues.

This chain connects TRBV7-7 to TRBJ2-5; TRBD1 is a possible D gene (6 bases). Germline lookup yields CDR1 SSHAT and CDR2 FNYEAQ (reference sequence). V was trimmed by 5 bases and J by 4 bases, leaving 17 bases between them. This CDR3 has 15 amino acids. CDR3 sequence (DNA): TGTGCCAGCAGCGAAGCTACAGGGTACGGAGAGACCCAGTACTTC. Protein sequence: CASSEATGYGETQYF.

The rearrangement uses TRBV28 and TRBJ2-7; TRBD1 matches 9 bases. The CDR3 covers 14 residues. In germline, CDR1 is MDHEN, CDR2 SYDVKM. V lost 2 bases to trimming and J lost 3 bases; unmatched junction nucleotides: 2. CDR3: CASSLTGGYYEQYF. CDR3 nucleotide sequence: TGTGCCAGCAGTTTAACAGGGGGCTACTACGAGCAGTACTTC.

A note on this clone: An end of the junction differs from the germline gene, which may be a read error. This chain joins TRBV7-2 and TRBJ2-3; 14 nucleotides match TRBD2. CDR1 and CDR2 (germline): SGHTA, FQGNSA. This CDR3 has 12 amino acids. The CDR3 bases are TGTGCCAGCAGCTTGCTGACTAGCGGGGGGGATTTT. Translating gives CASSLLTSGGDF.

The chain carries TRBV7-3 and TRBJ2-2; 8 nucleotides agree with TRBD1. In germline, CDR1 is SGHTA, CDR2 FQGTGA. There are 15 residues in the CDR3. V dropped 5 bases and J dropped 7; count of bases not matched to a gene: 9. CDR3 sequence: CASSPRPGGGGELFF. CDR3 DNA sequence: TGTGCCAGCAGCCCCCGTCCAGGGGGCGGCGGGGAGCTGTTTTTT.

The CDR3 sequence: CASSSRAGRRSQFF. The CDR3 DNA follows: TGTGCCAGCAGCTCACGCGCAGGGAGGCGCTCTCAGTTCTTC. The chain joins TRBV28 to TRBJ2-1, with a tentative D call TRBD2 (6 bases). Deletions cut 6 bases from V and 13 bases from J, with 22 bases between. Germline CDR1 and CDR2: MDHEN and SYDVKM. There are 14 residues in the CDR3.

V is TRBV4-1 and J is TRBJ2-4; TRBD1 matches at 8 bases. V shed 0 bases, J shed 3 bases, and the junction held 4 bases outside the gene matches. Germline values: CDR1 MGHRA, CDR2 YSYEKL. The CDR3 length is 16 residues. The CDR3 loop reads CASSQDSTGDKNIQYF. CDR3 bases: TGCGCCAGCAGCCAAGACTCGACAGGGGACAAAAACATTCAGTACTTC.

V gene TRBV18 combines with J gene TRBJ2-1; TRBD2 agrees at 8 bases. CDR1 and CDR2 from the germline V gene are KGHSH and LQKENI. V shed 1 base, J shed 6 bases, and the junction held 2 bases outside the gene matches. The CDR3 contains 14 residues. This CDR3 is CASSPQRGPNEQFF. CDR3 bases: TGTGCCAGCTCACCACAGCGGGGGCCCAATGAGCAGTTCTTC.

This clone was detected once. V usage is TRBV6-5 and J usage is TRBJ1-1, with a weak D call TRBD1 (5 bases). V was trimmed by 4 bases and J by 6 bases, leaving 15 bases between them. Germline CDR1 reads MNHEY; CDR2 reads SVGAGI. There are 14 residues in the CDR3. CDR3 residues: CASSSLVEGSEAFF. CDR3 DNA sequence: TGTGCCAGCAGTTCTCTCGTAGAGGGGTCTGAAGCTTTCTTT.

This chain connects TRBV29-1 to TRBJ2-5, with D perhaps TRBD2 (6 bases). Germline CDR1 and CDR2: SQVTM and ANQGSEA. The CDR3 spans 11 residues. V lost 4 bases and J lost 5, with 8 bases in between. The CDR3 spells CSVGGVETQYF. DNA of the CDR3: TGCAGCGTTGGGGGGGTCGAGACCCAGTACTTC.

The chain recombines TRBV7-2 with TRBJ1-5; D is unclear. V was pared by 5 bases and J by 3 bases, with 11 bases between. The CDR3 loop spans 14 amino acids. Germline-derived CDR1 and CDR2 are SGHTA and FQGNSA. The CDR3 DNA is TGTGCCAGCAGCCTCCTCCACCTCAATCAGCCCCAGCATTTT. Amino acid sequence: CASSLLHLNQPQHF.

The gene calls are TRBV29-1 and TRBJ2-1; 11 nucleotides match TRBD2. This CDR3 is built from 14 residues. Germline loops: CDR1 SQVTM, CDR2 ANQGSEA. The trim removed 7 bases at V and 3 bases at J, leaving 5 bases unmatched. CDR3 residues: CSAHGTSGYNEQFF. The CDR3 bases are TGCAGCGCTCACGGGACTAGCGGCTACAATGAGCAGTTCTTC.

The rearrangement joins TRBV9 to TRBJ1-3; 8 bases match TRBD1. In germline, CDR1 is SGDLS, CDR2 YYNGEE. The CDR3 is made up of 17 amino acids. Trimming removed 0 bases from V and 3 bases from J; junction bases left unmatched: 8. CDR3 amino acids: CASSVARQGWDGNTIYF. The DNA of the CDR3 is TGTGCCAGCAGCGTAGCAAGACAGGGGTGGGATGGAAACACCATATATTTT.

This chain joins TRBV5-6 and TRBJ2-5; the match to TRBD1 covers 12 bases. This CDR3 spans 15 amino acids. V was clipped by 4 bases and J by 5 bases; unmatched bases: 6. CDR1 SGHDT and CDR2 YYEEEE come from the germline V gene. The CDR3 protein is CASSPGDRGRETQYF. The DNA of the CDR3 is TGTGCCAGCAGCCCCGGGGACAGGGGGCGCGAGACCCAGTACTTC.

The chain carries TRBV6-1 and TRBJ2-2; 7 nucleotides match TRBD1. With 2 bases clipped from V and 5 bases from J, the junction kept 5 bases outside the gene matches. Germline loops: CDR1 MNHNS, CDR2 SASEGT. The CDR3 runs 15 residues. The CDR3 sequence is CASSERGRGTGELFF. CDR3 DNA sequence: TGTGCCAGCAGTGAAAGGGGCAGGGGGACCGGGGAGCTGTTTTTT.

This chain joins TRBV6-5 and TRBJ1-2; D gene ambiguous. V lost 2 bases and J lost 1, with 8 bases in between. CDR1 MNHEY and CDR2 SVGAGI come from the germline V gene. This CDR3 spans 14 amino acids. The DNA for the CDR3 is TGTGCCAGCAGTTACAGGAGGTTTAACTATGGCTACACCTTC. Translation: CASSYRRFNYGYTF.